Listed here are 29 T cell receptor beta chains from one sample, sequenced in a study of blood T cell repertoires in COVID-19. TCRdb's copy holds only in-frame clones and misses some; the assay was immunoSEQ multiplex PCR. This sample has around 300,000 clones, with roughly 85% found just once. Specimen: peripheral blood. Source of these receptors: a woman aged 25 to 45 with active or convalescent COVID-19.

CDR3 residues: CAWRTRGSGPSPLHF. CDR3 coding DNA: TGTGCCTGGAGAACCAGGGGTTCTGGACCCTCACCCCTCCACTTT. The chain uses TRBV30 and TRBJ1-6; D is perhaps TRBD1 (6 bases). This CDR3 region has 15 residues. Germline CDR1 reads GTSNPN; CDR2 reads SVGIG (reference sequence). The V gene lost 3 bases and the J gene lost 10 bases, with 19 bases spanning the gap.

The chain carries TRBV30 and TRBJ1-1; 7 positions match TRBD1. The junction had 7 bases not matched to a gene; V was cut back by 1 base and J by 8 bases. CDR1 is GTSNPN, CDR2 SVGIG, per germline (reference sequence). The CDR3 totals 13 residues. CDR3 DNA sequence: TGTGCCTGGAGTGCCGGGACAGTAAGGGAAGCTTTCTTT. Protein: CAWSAGTVREAFF. Full variable domain (outside the CDR3, taken from reference TRBV30 and TRBJ1-1): SQTIHQWPATLVQPVGSPLSLECTVEGTSNPNLYWYRQAAGRGLQLLFYSVGIGQISSEVPQNLSASRPQDRQFILSSKKLLLSDSGFYLCAWSAGTVREAFFGQGTRLTVV.

The chain joins TRBV7-9 to TRBJ2-7; TRBD2 aligns across 9 bases. The CDR3 is 15 amino acids. The germline V gene has CDR1 SEHNR and CDR2 FQNEAQ (reference sequence). With V trimmed by 1 base and J by 3 bases, 4 bases remained unmatched. The CDR3 bases are TGTGCCAGCAGCTTAGGGTTTAGCGGGGGCTACGAGCAGTACTTC. Its translation: CASSLGFSGGYEQYF.

The chain employs TRBV9 and TRBJ2-7, with 7 positions matching TRBD2. The ends lost 3 bases at V and 4 bases at J; junction bases unmatched: 7. Germline V gives CDR1 SGDLS, CDR2 YYNGEE. The CDR3 has 14 residues. For the CDR3, the DNA is TGTGCCAGCAGCGCAGGACTAGTTAGTTACGAGCAGTACTTC. Its protein product is CASSAGLVSYEQYF. The whole variable domain, remainder taken from reference TRBV9 and TRBJ2-7, is DSGVTQTPKHLITATGQRVTLRCSPRSGDLSVYWYQQSLDQGLQFLIQYYNGEERAKGNILERFSAQQFPDLHSELNLSSLELGDSALYFCASSAGLVSYEQYFGPGTRLTVT.

The genes are TRBV27 and TRBJ1-1; maybe TRBD1 (5 bases). V dropped 0 bases and J dropped 1 base, with 9 bases sitting between them. Per the germline V gene, CDR1 is MNHEY and CDR2 is SMNVEV (reference sequence). The CDR3 contains 15 residues. Written as DNA, the CDR3 is TGTGCCAGCAGTTTATCGGGGGGTGGGAACACTGAAGCTTTCTTT. Amino acid sequence: CASSLSGGGNTEAFF.

The chain has TRBV6-2 or TRBV6-3 and TRBJ2-2; D is uncertain. The CDR3 loop spans 15 amino acids. V was shortened by 4 bases and J by 5 bases, with 14 bases between the two germline ends. The germline CDR1 and CDR2 sequences are MNHEY and SVGEGT. CDR3 sequence: CASSLKLRSTGELFF. Here the CDR3 DNA reads TGTGCCAGCAGTTTGAAGCTCCGGTCAACCGGGGAGCTGTTTTTT.

In this sample, this clone turned up once. The chain couples TRBV6-5 to TRBJ1-4; 8 nucleotides line up with TRBD1. With 5 bases clipped from V and 11 bases from J, the junction kept 10 bases outside the gene matches. Germline V gene data show CDR1 as MNHEY and CDR2 as SVGAGI. This CDR3 comprises 14 residues. The CDR3 nucleotides read TGTGCCAGCAGTCCAAGGACAGGGAGAGGCAAACTGTTTTTT. Protein product: CASSPRTGRGKLFF.

The rearrangement joins TRBV6-6 to TRBJ1-6, with TRBD1 matching 7 bases. The germline gives CDR1 MNHNY, CDR2 SVGAGI (reference sequence). There are 15 residues in the CDR3. Germline trimming cut 6 bases from V and 6 bases from J; bases unmatched to any gene: 8. CDR3 sequence: CASRRDSGGNSPLHF. The CDR3 coding sequence is TGTGCCAGCAGGAGGGACAGTGGAGGTAATTCACCCCTCCACTTT.

Points on this clone: The identical CDR3 is also encoded by other nucleotide sequences in the sample. The gene calls are TRBV5-1 and TRBJ2-5; D perhaps matches TRBD2 (6 bases). The CDR3 contains 14 residues. Germline lookup yields CDR1 SGHRS and CDR2 YFSETQ. The V and J ends lost 4 bases and 3 bases respectively, with 13 bases between them. CDR3: CASSRLRGEETQYF. CDR3 DNA: TGCGCCAGCAGCCGGCTCCGCGGGGAAGAGACCCAGTACTTC.

The chain uses TRBV29-1 and TRBJ2-7; 7 bases agree with TRBD1. CDR1 and CDR2 (germline): SQVTM, ANQGSEA. Losses at the gene ends were 7 bases for V and 3 bases for J; bases not matched to a gene: 6. CDR3 length equals 12 residues. CDR3 sequence (DNA): TGCAGCGGAAGGGACAGCGGCTACGAGCAGTACTTC. Translation gives CSGRDSGYEQYF.

The V and J genes are TRBV6-6 and TRBJ1-1, with TRBD1 matching over 7 bases. The CDR3 spans 16 residues. Trimming at V came to 6 bases and at J to 1 base, leaving 11 bases not matched to a gene. Germline CDR1 reads MNHNY; CDR2 reads SVGAGI (reference sequence). CDR3 bases: TGTGCCAGCAGCCGTAGGGGGCAGGGCGGGAACACTGAAGCTTTCTTT. Protein sequence: CASSRRGQGGNTEAFF.

The chain joins TRBV3-1 (or the pseudogene TRBV3-2) to TRBJ2-6; D is perhaps TRBD2 (5 bases). With 0 bases removed from V and 4 bases from J, the gap between germline ends came to 16 bases. The germline V gene encodes CDR1 LGHDT and CDR2 YNNKEL (reference sequence). The CDR3 totals 18 residues. The chain's CDR3 is CASSQEISVGRGANVLTF. In nucleotides, the CDR3 is TGTGCCAGCAGCCAAGAAATAAGTGTGGGGAGAGGGGCCAACGTCCTGACTTTC.

V and J are TRBV14 and TRBJ2-3; TRBD2 is a possible D gene (6 bases). This CDR3 spans 18 amino acids. Trimming shortened V by 2 bases and J by 2 bases, and 20 bases separated the two germline ends. Germline CDR1 SGHDN, CDR2 FVKESK. DNA of the CDR3: TGTGCCAGCAGCCAATATGGGGGGTCCAGCCTATCCACAGATACGCAGTATTTT. It specifies CASSQYGGSSLSTDTQYF.

The chain joins TRBV3-1 (or the pseudogene TRBV3-2) to TRBJ2-6, with D uncertain. The CDR3 length is 18 residues. Germline-derived CDR1 and CDR2 are LGHDT and YNNKEL (reference sequence). The germline V and J ends were trimmed by 0 bases and 0 bases, with 12 bases remaining between them. The CDR3 here is CASSQDGEFGSGANVLTF. CDR3 sequence (DNA): TGTGCCAGCAGCCAAGATGGAGAATTTGGCTCTGGGGCCAACGTCCTGACTTTC.

This sequence joins TRBV18 and TRBJ2-1; the match to TRBD1 covers 9 bases. The CDR3 sequence is 18 residues long. Germline V gene data show CDR1 as KGHSH and CDR2 as LQKENI. The V and J ends lost 3 bases and 5 bases, in that order; junction bases with no gene match: 14. Here the CDR3 reads CASSPNRAGTGRHNEQFF. CDR3 coding DNA: TGTGCCAGCTCACCGAACAGAGCCGGGACAGGGCGACACAATGAGCAGTTCTTC.

The CDR3 sequence is CASSASGYPAYNEQFF. The DNA for the CDR3 is TGCGCCAGCAGCGCCTCGGGGTACCCCGCCTACAATGAGCAGTTCTTC. V is TRBV5-1 and J is TRBJ2-1; D possibly corresponds to TRBD2 (5 bases). The CDR3 is 16 residues long. Per germline, CDR1 SGHRS and CDR2 YFSETQ. Trimming stripped 4 bases from V and 2 bases from J, with 16 bases between.

The chain is built from TRBV13 and TRBJ2-1; maybe TRBD2 (6 bases). Germline CDR1 reads PRHDT; CDR2 reads FYEKMQ (reference sequence). This CDR3 comprises 13 residues. The germline V and J ends were trimmed by 1 base and 10 bases, with 11 bases remaining between them. CDR3 nucleotides: TGTGCCAGCAGCTTAGCGGCGGCGGGGGAGCAGTTCTTC. This encodes CASSLAAAGEQFF.

This clone came up once. The CDR3 spells CASSVDREPYEQYF. CDR3 nucleotides: TGTGCCAGCAGCGTAGATCGGGAGCCCTACGAGCAGTACTTC. The chain links TRBV9 to TRBJ2-7, with D possibly being TRBD2 (6 bases). Germline CDR1 is SGDLS and CDR2 is YYNGEE. V was clipped by 0 bases and J by 2 bases, with 9 bases between them. This CDR3 has 14 residues.

The V gene is TRBV24-1, the J gene TRBJ2-2; maybe TRBD2 (5 bases). This CDR3 has 16 amino acids. With 3 bases removed from V and 4 bases from J, the gap between germline ends came to 14 bases. Germline CDR1 is KGHDR and CDR2 is SFDVKD. CDR3 nucleotide sequence: TGTGCCACCAGTGATCGCGGGCAGTCATTCACCGGGGAGCTGTTTTTT. Its translation is CATSDRGQSFTGELFF.

The V gene is TRBV7-8, the J gene TRBJ1-1; TRBD1 is a possible D gene (6 bases). V dropped 0 bases and J dropped 4 bases, with 12 bases sitting between them. Germline V gene data show CDR1 as SGHVS and CDR2 as FQNEAQ. This CDR3 is built from 15 residues. CDR3 nucleotide sequence: TGTGCCAGCAGCTTAGCGGGGGGGGCCAGCACTGAAGCTTTCTTT. It specifies CASSLAGGASTEAFF.

V gene TRBV19 combines with J gene TRBJ1-2, with a tentative D call TRBD1 (6 bases). CDR3 length: 14 amino acids. Trimming took 5 bases from V and 6 from J, leaving 16 bases between them. Per germline, CDR1 LNHDA and CDR2 SQIVND (reference sequence). The CDR3 sequence: CASSRLGQINGYTF. The CDR3 DNA reads as TGTGCCAGTAGTCGCCTTGGACAGATAAATGGCTACACCTTC.

This clone was seen a single time. This rearrangement joins TRBV13 to TRBJ2-7; D is undetermined. Germline V gene data show CDR1 as PRHDT and CDR2 as FYEKMQ (reference sequence). V was shortened by 0 bases and J by 2 bases, with 8 bases between the two germline ends. The CDR3 consists of 14 residues. CDR3 protein: CASSLGSSTYEQYF. Here the CDR3 DNA reads TGTGCCAGCAGCTTAGGATCCAGTACCTACGAGCAGTACTTC.

This clone has just one count. The chain uses TRBV6-2 or TRBV6-3 and TRBJ2-7; 7 positions agree with TRBD2. This CDR3 has 11 amino acids. V shed 6 bases and J 4 bases; nucleotides not matched to a gene: 0. Germline values: CDR1 MNHEY, CDR2 SVGEGT. CDR3: CASSGGYEQYF. Written as DNA, the CDR3 is TGTGCCAGCAGCGGGGGGTACGAGCAGTACTTC.

This chain links TRBV6-2 or TRBV6-3 with TRBJ2-1; TRBD1 matches at 10 bases. Trimming cost V 4 bases and J 6 bases; bases outside gene matches: 15. Looked up from germline, CDR1 is MNHEY and CDR2 is SVGEGT. This CDR3 has 18 amino acids. The CDR3 region is CASSWVSGTGVLSNEQFF. The DNA of the CDR3 is TGTGCCAGCAGTTGGGTGTCGGGGACAGGGGTGCTGTCCAATGAGCAGTTCTTC.

This chain joins TRBV19 and TRBJ1-1, with TRBD1 matching over 10 bases. There are 15 residues in the CDR3. The V gene's germline CDR1 is LNHDA and CDR2 SQIVND (reference sequence). After removal of 1 base from V and 5 bases from J, the junction contained 4 bases not matched to a gene. The CDR3 region is CASSIGGGQGTEAFF. The CDR3 DNA reads TGTGCCAGTAGTATAGGGGGGGGACAGGGGACTGAAGCTTTCTTT.

V gene TRBV15 combines with J gene TRBJ1-6, with D perhaps matching TRBD1 (5 bases). V was trimmed by 1 base and J by 10 bases, leaving 17 bases between them. CDR3 length: 16 amino acids. CDR1 and CDR2 (germline): LNHNV, YYDKDF (reference sequence). Here the CDR3 reads CATSRALVGVGSPLHF. The DNA for the CDR3 is TGTGCCACCAGCAGAGCTCTGGTAGGGGTGGGATCACCCCTCCACTTT.

This chain uses TRBV6-2 or TRBV6-3 with TRBJ2-5; D is perhaps TRBD2 (6 bases). The germline V gene has CDR1 MNHEY and CDR2 SVGEGT. Deletions cut 4 bases from V and 6 bases from J, with 12 bases between. The CDR3 is 13 amino acids. CDR3 DNA: TGTGCCAGCAGTTTCGGGGGTGGAAAGACCCAGTACTTC. This codes for CASSFGGGKTQYF.

This clone was recorded once. The chain is built from TRBV7-2 and TRBJ1-4; D is possibly TRBD1 (6 bases). The CDR3 sequence is 19 residues long. Germline CDR1 reads SGHTA; CDR2 reads FQGNSA. V was pared by 1 base and J by 0 bases, with 18 bases between. CDR3 sequence reads: CASSLVREGDGATNEKLFF. The CDR3 bases are TGTGCCAGCAGCTTAGTAAGGGAGGGGGATGGGGCAACTAATGAAAAACTGTTTTTT.

This rearrangement joins TRBV5-1 to TRBJ1-1; D unclear. V dropped 0 bases and J dropped 2 bases, with 11 bases sitting between them. The germline V gene has CDR1 SGHRS and CDR2 YFSETQ. The CDR3 extends over 15 amino acids. CDR3 coding DNA: TGCGCCAGCAGCTTGGGAGGTAGTACAAACACTGAAGCTTTCTTT. It specifies CASSLGGSTNTEAFF.